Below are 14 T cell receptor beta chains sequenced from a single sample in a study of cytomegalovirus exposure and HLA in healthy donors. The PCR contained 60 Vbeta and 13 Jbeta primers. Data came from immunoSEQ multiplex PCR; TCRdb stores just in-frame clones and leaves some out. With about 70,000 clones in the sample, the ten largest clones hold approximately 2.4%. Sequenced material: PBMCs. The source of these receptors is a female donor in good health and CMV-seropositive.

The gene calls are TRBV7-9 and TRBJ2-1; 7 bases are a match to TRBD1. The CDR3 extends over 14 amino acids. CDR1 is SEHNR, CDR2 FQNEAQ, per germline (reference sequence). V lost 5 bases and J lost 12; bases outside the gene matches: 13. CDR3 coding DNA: TGTGCCAGCAGCCAATCCTGGGACCGGACAGGGCAGTTCTTC. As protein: CASSQSWDRTGQFF.

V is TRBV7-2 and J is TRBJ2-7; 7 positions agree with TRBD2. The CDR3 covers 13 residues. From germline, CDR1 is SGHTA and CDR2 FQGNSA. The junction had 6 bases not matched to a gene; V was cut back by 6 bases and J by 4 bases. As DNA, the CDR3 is TGTGCCAGCAGGGGCACTAGCGTTTACGAGCAGTACTTC. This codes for CASRGTSVYEQYF.

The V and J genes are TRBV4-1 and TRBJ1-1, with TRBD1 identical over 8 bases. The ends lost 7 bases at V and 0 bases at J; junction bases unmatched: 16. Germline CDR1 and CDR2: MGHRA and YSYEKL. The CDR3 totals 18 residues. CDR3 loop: CASTGRIGTGDMNTEAFF. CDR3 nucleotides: TGCGCCAGCACAGGAAGAATCGGGACAGGAGATATGAACACTGAAGCTTTCTTT.

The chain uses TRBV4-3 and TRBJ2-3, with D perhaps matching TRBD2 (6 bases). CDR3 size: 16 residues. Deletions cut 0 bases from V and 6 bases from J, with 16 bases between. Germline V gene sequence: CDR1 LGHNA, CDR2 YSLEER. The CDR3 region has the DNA TGCGCCAGCAGCCAAGATAGAAGCGGGCCGGCGGATACGCAGTATTTT. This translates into CASSQDRSGPADTQYF.

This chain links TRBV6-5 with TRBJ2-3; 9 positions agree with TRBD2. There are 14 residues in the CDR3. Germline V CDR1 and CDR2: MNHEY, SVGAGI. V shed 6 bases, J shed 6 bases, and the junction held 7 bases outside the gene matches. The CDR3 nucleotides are TGTGCCAGCAGCCCAATAGCGGGAGTTGATACGCAGTATTTT. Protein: CASSPIAGVDTQYF.

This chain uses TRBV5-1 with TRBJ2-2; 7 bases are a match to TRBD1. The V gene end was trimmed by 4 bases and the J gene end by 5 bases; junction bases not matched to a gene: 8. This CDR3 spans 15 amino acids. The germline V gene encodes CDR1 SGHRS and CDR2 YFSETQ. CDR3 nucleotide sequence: TGCGCCAGCAGCAGGGGACAGTTGGGGACCGGGGAGCTGTTTTTT. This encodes CASSRGQLGTGELFF. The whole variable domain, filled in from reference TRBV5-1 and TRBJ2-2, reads KAGVTQTPRYLIKTRGQQVTLSCSPISGHRSVSWYQQTPGQGLQFLFEYFSETQRNKGNFPGRFSGRQFSNSRSEMNVSTLELGDSALYLCASSRGQLGTGELFFGEGSRLTVL.

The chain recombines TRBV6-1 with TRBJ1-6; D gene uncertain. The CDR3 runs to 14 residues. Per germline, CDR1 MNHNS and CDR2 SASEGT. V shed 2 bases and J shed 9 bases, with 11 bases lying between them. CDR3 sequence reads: CASSEKGESSPLHF. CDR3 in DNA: TGTGCCAGCAGTGAAAAGGGAGAGAGTTCACCCCTCCACTTT.

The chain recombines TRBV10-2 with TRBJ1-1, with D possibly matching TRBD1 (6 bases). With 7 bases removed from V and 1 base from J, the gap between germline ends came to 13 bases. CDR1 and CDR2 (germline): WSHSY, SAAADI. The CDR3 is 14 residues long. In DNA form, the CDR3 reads TGCGCCAGCATTAAGGGACAAGCGAACACTGAAGCTTTCTTT. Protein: CASIKGQANTEAFF.

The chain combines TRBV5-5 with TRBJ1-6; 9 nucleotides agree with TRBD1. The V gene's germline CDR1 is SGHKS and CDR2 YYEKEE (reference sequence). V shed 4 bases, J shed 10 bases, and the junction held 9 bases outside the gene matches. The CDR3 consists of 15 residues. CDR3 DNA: TGTGCCAGCAGCGTCCGGGACAGGGATAGCTCACCCCTCCACTTT. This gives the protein CASSVRDRDSSPLHF. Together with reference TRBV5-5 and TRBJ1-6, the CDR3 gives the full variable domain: DAGVTQSPTHLIKTRGQQVTLRCSPISGHKSVSWYQQVLGQGPQFIFQYYEKEERGRGNFPDRFSARQFPNYSSELNVNALLLGDSALYLCASSVRDRDSSPLHFGNGTRLTVT.

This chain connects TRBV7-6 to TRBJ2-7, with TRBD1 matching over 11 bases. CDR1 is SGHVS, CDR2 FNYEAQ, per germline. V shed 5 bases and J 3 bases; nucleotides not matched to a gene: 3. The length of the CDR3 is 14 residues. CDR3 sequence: CASSPGQGVYEQYF. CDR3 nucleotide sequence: TGTGCCAGCAGCCCGGGACAGGGGGTCTACGAGCAGTACTTC.

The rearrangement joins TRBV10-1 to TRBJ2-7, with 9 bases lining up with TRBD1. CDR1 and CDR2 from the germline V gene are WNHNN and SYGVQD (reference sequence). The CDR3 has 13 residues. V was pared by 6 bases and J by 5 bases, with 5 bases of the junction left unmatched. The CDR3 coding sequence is TGCGCCAGCAGCCCGGGACAGGGCGACGAGCAGTACTTC. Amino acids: CASSPGQGDEQYF.

This CDR3 is CASSAWGGSYGYTF. CDR3 bases: TGTGCCAGCAGCGCATGGGGGGGAAGCTATGGCTACACCTTC. The V gene is TRBV9, the J gene TRBJ1-2; maybe TRBD1 (5 bases). There are 14 residues in the CDR3. Germline-derived CDR1 and CDR2 are SGDLS and YYNGEE. V lost 3 bases, J lost 4 bases, and 13 bases lay in between.

The CDR3 DNA reads as TGTGCCAGCAGTTACTCAGGGACAGGGACCTACGAGCAGTACTTC. This encodes CASSYSGTGTYEQYF. The chain recombines TRBV6-5 with TRBJ2-7, with TRBD1 matching over 9 bases. The V gene end was trimmed by 0 bases and the J gene end by 2 bases; junction bases not matched to a gene: 2. CDR1 and CDR2 (germline): MNHEY, SVGAGI. CDR3 length: 15 residues.

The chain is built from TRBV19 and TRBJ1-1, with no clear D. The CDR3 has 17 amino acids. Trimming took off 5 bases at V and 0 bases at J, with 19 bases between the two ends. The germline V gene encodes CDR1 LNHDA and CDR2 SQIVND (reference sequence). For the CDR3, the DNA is TGTGCCAGTAGTCCAACTAACCCCGGGGTCTTGAACACTGAAGCTTTCTTT. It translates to CASSPTNPGVLNTEAFF.